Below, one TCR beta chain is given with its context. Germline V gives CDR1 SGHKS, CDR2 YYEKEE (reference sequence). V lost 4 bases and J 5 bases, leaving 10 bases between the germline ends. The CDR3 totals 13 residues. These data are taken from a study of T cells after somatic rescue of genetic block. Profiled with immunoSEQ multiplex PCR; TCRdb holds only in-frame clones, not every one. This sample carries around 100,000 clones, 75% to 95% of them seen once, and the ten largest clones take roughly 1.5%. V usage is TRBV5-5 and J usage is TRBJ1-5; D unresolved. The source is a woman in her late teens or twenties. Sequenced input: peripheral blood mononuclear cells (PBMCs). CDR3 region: CASSNRMDQPQHF. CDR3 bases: TGTGCCAGCAGCAATAGGATGGATCAGCCCCAGCATTTT.